The rows below give T cell receptor beta chains drawn from one sample of a study of blood T cell repertoires in COVID-19. Sequencing was performed with immunoSEQ multiplex PCR; in TCRdb, only in-frame clones are kept and a portion is missing. The table shows approximately 200,000 clones, with 80% to 90% occurring only once. The source material was PBMCs or T cells enriched from blood (not recorded which). These receptors were obtained from a woman between 18 and 29 years old in a cohort exposed to, infected with or recovered from COVID-19 (not recorded which). CDR3s include the opening cysteine and the closing phenylalanine or tryptophan. The D gene is left open where the match is weak. Clone size appears in some rows only: once, few, many, or a class for an expanded clone.

abundance	v_gene	j_gene	d_gene	CDR3aa	CDR3nt
-	TRBV3-1/TRBV3-2	TRBJ2-5	TRBD2	CASSQGSGGALETQYF	TGTGCCAGCAGCCAAGGGAGCGGGGGGGCCCTAGAGACCCAGTACTTC
-	TRBV7-9	TRBJ2-7	TRBD2	CASSFGGGSYEQYF	TGTGCCAGCAGCTTCGGCGGGGGCTCCTACGAGCAGTACTTC
-	TRBV7-3	TRBJ1-1	-	CASSSGQGATEAFF	TGTGCCAGCAGCTCAGGCCAGGGTGCCACTGAAGCTTTCTTT
-	TRBV5-5	TRBJ2-5	-	CASSLGQIRETQYF	TGTGCCAGCAGCTTGGGACAGATCCGAGAGACCCAGTACTTC
-	TRBV5-4	TRBJ1-6	TRBD1	CASSSEGQGNSPLHF	TGTGCCAGCAGCTCGGAAGGACAGGGTAATTCACCCCTCCACTTT
-	TRBV2	TRBJ2-1	TRBD1	CASSSDRGYYNEQFF	TGTGCCAGCAGTTCTGACAGGGGCTACTACAATGAGCAGTTCTTC
-	TRBV14	TRBJ1-4	-	CASSYKQVGNEKLFF	TGTGCCAGCAGCTATAAACAGGTGGGGAATGAAAAACTGTTTTTT
-	TRBV28	TRBJ2-1	TRBD1	CASSLGTGFSYNEQFF	TGTGCCAGCAGTTTAGGGACAGGGTTTTCCTACAATGAGCAGTTCTTC
few	TRBV5-1	TRBJ2-6	TRBD1	CASSLRSQGAGANVLTF	TGCGCCAGCAGCTTAAGGAGCCAGGGGGCTGGGGCCAACGTCCTGACTTTC
-	TRBV19	TRBJ2-1	-	CASAAAGYNEQFF	TGTGCCAGCGCAGCGGCGGGGTACAATGAGCAGTTCTTC
-	TRBV18	TRBJ1-1	-	CASSPLPGPNTEAFF	TGTGCCAGCTCACCACTCCCCGGTCCGAACACTGAAGCTTTCTTT
-	TRBV28	TRBJ1-1	-	CASSPDWGQVNTEAFF	TGTGCCAGCAGCCCGGACTGGGGGCAGGTGAACACTGAAGCTTTCTTT
-	TRBV3-1/TRBV3-2	TRBJ1-4	-	CASSPTVTATNEKLFF	TGTGCCAGCAGCCCCACAGTGACCGCAACTAATGAAAAACTGTTTTTT
-	TRBV6-5	TRBJ2-2	-	CASSYTQGDTGELFF	TGTGCCAGCAGTTACACCCAAGGGGACACCGGGGAGCTGTTTTTT
-	TRBV18	TRBJ1-6	TRBD1	CASSPGQDNSPLHF	TGTGCCAGCTCACCAGGACAGGACAATTCACCCCTCCACTTT
-	TRBV10-2	TRBJ1-1	-	CASSDESGIGTEAFF	TGCGCCAGCAGTGACGAATCGGGTATCGGGACTGAAGCTTTCTTT
-	TRBV3-1/TRBV3-2	TRBJ2-1	TRBD2	CASSLGLAGGGDEQFF	TGTGCCAGCAGCCTCGGACTAGCGGGGGGCGGGGATGAGCAGTTCTTC
-	TRBV6-5	TRBJ1-2	-	CASSYSGGVPNYGYTF	TGTGCCAGCAGTTACTCTGGAGGAGTCCCCAACTATGGCTACACCTTC
-	TRBV2	TRBJ1-1	-	CASKTIEAFF	TGTGCCAGCAAAACTATTGAAGCTTTCTTT
-	TRBV6-5	TRBJ1-1	-	CASSYLAAMNTEAFF	TGTGCCAGCAGTTACTTAGCCGCTATGAACACTGAAGCTTTCTTT
once	TRBV29-1	TRBJ2-2	TRBD2	CSVGRGGAGELFF	TGCAGCGTTGGGCGGGGAGGGGCCGGGGAGCTGTTTTTT
-	TRBV3-1/TRBV3-2	TRBJ1-3	-	CASSHEISGNTIYF	TGTGCCAGCAGCCACGAGATCTCTGGAAACACCATATATTTT
-	TRBV6-5	TRBJ1-2	-	CASLGLYGYTF	TGTGCCAGCCTAGGACTTTATGGCTACACCTTC
-	TRBV12-3/TRBV12-4	TRBJ2-3	-	CASGEGGTDTQYF	TGTGCCAGCGGTGAGGGGGGCACAGATACGCAGTATTTT
-	TRBV7-2	TRBJ1-3	TRBD1	CASSHTAGTGGNTIYF	TGTGCCAGCAGTCATACCGCCGGGACAGGGGGAAACACCATATATTTT
-	TRBV28	TRBJ2-5	TRBD2	CASSAGLAGGPGTQYF	TGTGCCAGCAGCGCGGGACTAGCGGGGGGGCCAGGGACCCAGTACTTC
-	TRBV4-2	TRBJ2-3	-	CASSQDQGKADTQYF	TGTGCCAGCAGCCAAGACCAGGGTAAGGCAGATACGCAGTATTTT
-	TRBV9	TRBJ1-6	TRBD1	CASSVGTGGASPLHF	TGTGCCAGCAGCGTAGGGACAGGGGGCGCTTCACCCCTCCACTTT
-	TRBV27	TRBJ1-5	-	CASSSAGQRMPYQPQHF	TGTGCCAGCAGTTCCGCAGGACAACGAATGCCCTATCAGCCCCAGCATTTT
-	TRBV7-2	TRBJ1-5	-	CASSQAASDQPQHF	TGTGCCAGCAGCCAAGCGGCCTCTGATCAGCCCCAGCATTTT
-	TRBV18	TRBJ2-5	-	CASSPLSGGYQETQYF	TGTGCCAGCTCACCACTCTCCGGGGGATATCAAGAGACCCAGTACTTC
few	TRBV27	TRBJ2-7	-	CASSLSTGSHEQYF	TGTGCCAGCAGTTTAAGCACAGGGAGCCACGAGCAGTACTTC
-	TRBV3-1/TRBV3-2	TRBJ1-1	-	CASSTAPGEAFF	TGTGCCAGCAGCACGGCCCCGGGGGAAGCTTTCTTT
-	TRBV7-8	TRBJ2-1	TRBD2	CASSLVGRGLAGGSYNEQFF	TGTGCCAGCAGCTTAGTAGGTCGGGGACTAGCGGGAGGATCCTACAATGAGCAGTTCTTC
-	TRBV2	TRBJ1-1	-	CASSPGEAFF	TGTGCCAGCAGTCCAGGAGAAGCTTTCTTT